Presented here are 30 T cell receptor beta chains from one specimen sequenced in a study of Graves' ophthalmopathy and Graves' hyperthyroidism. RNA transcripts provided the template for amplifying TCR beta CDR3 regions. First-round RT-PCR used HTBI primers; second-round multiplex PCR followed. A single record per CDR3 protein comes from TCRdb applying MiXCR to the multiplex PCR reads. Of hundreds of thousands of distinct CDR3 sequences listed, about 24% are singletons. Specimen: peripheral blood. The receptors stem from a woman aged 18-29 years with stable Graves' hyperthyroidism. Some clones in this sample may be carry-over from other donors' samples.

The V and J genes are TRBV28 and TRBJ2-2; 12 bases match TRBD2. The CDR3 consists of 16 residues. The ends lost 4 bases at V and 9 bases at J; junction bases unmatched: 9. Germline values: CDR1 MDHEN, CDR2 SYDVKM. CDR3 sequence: CASSSPTSGGHRELFF. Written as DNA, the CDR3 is TGTGCCAGCAGTTCTCCGACTAGCGGGGGCCACCGGGAGCTGTTTTTT.

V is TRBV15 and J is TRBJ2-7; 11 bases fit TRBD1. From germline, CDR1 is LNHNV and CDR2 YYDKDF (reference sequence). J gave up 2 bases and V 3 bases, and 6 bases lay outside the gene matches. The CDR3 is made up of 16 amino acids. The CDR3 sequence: CATSRLGGQGAYEQYF. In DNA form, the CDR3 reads TGTGCCACCAGCAGGTTGGGGGGACAGGGGGCCTACGAGCAGTACTTC.

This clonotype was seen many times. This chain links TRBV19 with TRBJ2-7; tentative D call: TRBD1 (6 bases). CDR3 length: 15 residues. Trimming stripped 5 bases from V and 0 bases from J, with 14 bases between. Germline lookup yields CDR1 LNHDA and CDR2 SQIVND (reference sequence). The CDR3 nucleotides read TGTGCCAGTAGTTCGTGGGACACGAGCTCCTACGAGCAGTACTTC. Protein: CASSSWDTSSYEQYF.

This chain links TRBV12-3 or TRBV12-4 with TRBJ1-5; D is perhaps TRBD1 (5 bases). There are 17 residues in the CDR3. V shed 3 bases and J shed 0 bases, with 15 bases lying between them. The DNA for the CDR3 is TGTGCCAGCAGTTTTAAGACCGATCAGGGTAGCAATCAGCCCCAGCATTTT. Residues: CASSFKTDQGSNQPQHF.

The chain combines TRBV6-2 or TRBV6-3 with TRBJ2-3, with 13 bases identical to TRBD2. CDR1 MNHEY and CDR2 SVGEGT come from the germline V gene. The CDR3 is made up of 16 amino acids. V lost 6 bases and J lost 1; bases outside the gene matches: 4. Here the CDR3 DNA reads TGTGCCAGCAGCCCGGGACTAGCGGGACGCACAGATACGCAGTATTTT. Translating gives CASSPGLAGRTDTQYF.

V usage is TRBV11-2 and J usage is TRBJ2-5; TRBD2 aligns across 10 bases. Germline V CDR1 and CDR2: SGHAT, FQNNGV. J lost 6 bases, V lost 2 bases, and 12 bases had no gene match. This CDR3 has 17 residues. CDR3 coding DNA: TGTGCCAGCAGCTTAAGGGAGCGGGGGGGCCGTCCCCAGACCCAGTACTTC. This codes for CASSLRERGGRPQTQYF.

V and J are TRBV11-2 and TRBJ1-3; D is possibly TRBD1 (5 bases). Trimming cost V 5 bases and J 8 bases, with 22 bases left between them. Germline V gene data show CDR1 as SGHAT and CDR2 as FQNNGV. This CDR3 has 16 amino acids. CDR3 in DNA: TGTGCCAGCAGCCCCCCGAGTCTGGGGGTCCGGGACACCATATATTTT. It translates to CASSPPSLGVRDTIYF.

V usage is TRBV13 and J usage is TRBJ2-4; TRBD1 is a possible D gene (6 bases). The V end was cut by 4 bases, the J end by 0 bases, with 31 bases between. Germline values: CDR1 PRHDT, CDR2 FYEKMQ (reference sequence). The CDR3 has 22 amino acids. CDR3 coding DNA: TGTGCCAGCAGCTCTACCCTACGGGTGACTAAAGAGGGGGAACTAGCCAAAAACATTCAGTACTTC. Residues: CASSSTLRVTKEGELAKNIQYF.

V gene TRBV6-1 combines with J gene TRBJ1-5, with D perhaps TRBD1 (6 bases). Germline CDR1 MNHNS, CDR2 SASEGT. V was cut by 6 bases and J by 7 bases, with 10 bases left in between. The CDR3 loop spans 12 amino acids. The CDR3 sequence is CASSTGLQPQHF. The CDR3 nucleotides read TGTGCCAGCAGCACAGGGTTGCAGCCCCAGCATTTT.

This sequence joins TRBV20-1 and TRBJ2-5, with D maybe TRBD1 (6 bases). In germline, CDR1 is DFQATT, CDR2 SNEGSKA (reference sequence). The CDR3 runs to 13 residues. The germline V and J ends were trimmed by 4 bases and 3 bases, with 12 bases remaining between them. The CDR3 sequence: CSAMRQVKETQYF. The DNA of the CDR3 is TGCAGTGCTATGCGACAGGTGAAAGAGACCCAGTACTTC.

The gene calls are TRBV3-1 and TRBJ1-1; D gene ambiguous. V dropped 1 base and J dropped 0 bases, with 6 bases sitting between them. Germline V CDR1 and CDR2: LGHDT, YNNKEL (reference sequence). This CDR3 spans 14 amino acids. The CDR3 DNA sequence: TGTGCCAGCAGCCAAGGCGCAGTGAACACTGAAGCTTTCTTT. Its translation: CASSQGAVNTEAFF.

The chain's CDR3 is CSVDLEYGELFF. Here the CDR3 DNA reads TGCAGCGTTGATTTAGAATACGGGGAGCTGTTTTTT. The chain has TRBV29-1 and TRBJ2-2; D uncertain. The germline V gene has CDR1 SQVTM and CDR2 ANQGSEA. The CDR3 covers 12 residues. With 3 bases removed from V and 7 bases from J, the gap between germline ends came to 9 bases.

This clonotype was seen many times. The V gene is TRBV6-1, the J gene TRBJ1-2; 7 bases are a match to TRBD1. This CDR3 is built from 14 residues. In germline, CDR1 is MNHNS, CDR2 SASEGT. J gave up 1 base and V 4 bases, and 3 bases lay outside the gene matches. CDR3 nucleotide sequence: TGTGCCAGCAGTGGAGGGGGCAGTAACTATGGCTACACCTTC. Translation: CASSGGGSNYGYTF.

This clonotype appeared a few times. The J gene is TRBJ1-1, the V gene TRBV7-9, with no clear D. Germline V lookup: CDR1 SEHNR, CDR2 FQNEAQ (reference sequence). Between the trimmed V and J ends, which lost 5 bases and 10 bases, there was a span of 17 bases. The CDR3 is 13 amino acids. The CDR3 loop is CASSDTRAGVAFF. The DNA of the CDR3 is TGTGCCAGCAGCGACACCCGGGCCGGGGTAGCTTTCTTT.

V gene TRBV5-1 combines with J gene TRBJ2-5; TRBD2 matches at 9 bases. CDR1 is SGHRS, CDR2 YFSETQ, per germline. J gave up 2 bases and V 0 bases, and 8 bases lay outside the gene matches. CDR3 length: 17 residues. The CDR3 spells CASSLGLAEVGQETQYF. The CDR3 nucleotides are TGCGCCAGCAGCTTGGGACTAGCGGAGGTGGGACAAGAGACCCAGTACTTC.

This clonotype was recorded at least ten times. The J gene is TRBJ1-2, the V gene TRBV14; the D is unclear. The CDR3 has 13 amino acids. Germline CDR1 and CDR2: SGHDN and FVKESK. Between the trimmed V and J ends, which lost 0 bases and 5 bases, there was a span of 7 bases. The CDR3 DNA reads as TGTGCCAGCAGCCAAGATCGGTATTATGGCTACACCTTC. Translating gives CASSQDRYYGYTF.

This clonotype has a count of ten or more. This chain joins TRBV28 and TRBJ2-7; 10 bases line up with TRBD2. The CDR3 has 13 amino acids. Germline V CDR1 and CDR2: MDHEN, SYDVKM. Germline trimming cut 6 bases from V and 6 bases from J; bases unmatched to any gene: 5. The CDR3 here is CASRAGGPIEQYF. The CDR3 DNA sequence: TGTGCCAGCAGAGCGGGAGGGCCAATCGAGCAGTACTTC.

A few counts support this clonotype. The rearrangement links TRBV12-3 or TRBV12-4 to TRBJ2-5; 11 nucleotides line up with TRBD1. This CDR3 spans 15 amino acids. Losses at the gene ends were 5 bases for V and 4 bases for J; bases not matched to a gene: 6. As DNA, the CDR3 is TGTGCCAGCAGTCTCGGACAGGGGGCAAGAGAGACCCAGTACTTC. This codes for CASSLGQGARETQYF.

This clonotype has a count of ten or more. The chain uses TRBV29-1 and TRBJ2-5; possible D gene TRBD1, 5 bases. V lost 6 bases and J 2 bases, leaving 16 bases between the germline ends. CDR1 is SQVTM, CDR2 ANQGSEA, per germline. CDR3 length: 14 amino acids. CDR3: CSVRNRQTQETQYF. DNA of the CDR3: TGCAGCGTCCGGAACCGACAGACTCAAGAGACCCAGTACTTC.

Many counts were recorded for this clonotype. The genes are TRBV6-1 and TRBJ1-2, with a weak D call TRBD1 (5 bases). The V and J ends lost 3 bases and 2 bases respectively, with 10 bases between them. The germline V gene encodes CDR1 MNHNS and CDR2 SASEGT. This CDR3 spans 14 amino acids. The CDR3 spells CASSEDRGNYGYTF. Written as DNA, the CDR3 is TGTGCCAGCAGTGAGGACCGGGGGAACTATGGCTACACCTTC.

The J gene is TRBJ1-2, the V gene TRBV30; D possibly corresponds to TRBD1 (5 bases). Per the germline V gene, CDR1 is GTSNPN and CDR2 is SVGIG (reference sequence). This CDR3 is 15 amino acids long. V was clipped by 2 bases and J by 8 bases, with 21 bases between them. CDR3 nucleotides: TGTGCCTGGAGTAATCAGGACCGGGACCCTCGGGGCTACACCTTC. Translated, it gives CAWSNQDRDPRGYTF.

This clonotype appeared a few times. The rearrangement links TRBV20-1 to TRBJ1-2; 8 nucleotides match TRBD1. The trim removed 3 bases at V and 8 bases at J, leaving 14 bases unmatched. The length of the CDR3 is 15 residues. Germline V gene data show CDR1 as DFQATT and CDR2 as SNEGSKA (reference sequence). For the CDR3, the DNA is TGCAGTGCTAGTCCGGACAGGGCTCCTTCAGCGGGCTACACCTTC. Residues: CSASPDRAPSAGYTF.

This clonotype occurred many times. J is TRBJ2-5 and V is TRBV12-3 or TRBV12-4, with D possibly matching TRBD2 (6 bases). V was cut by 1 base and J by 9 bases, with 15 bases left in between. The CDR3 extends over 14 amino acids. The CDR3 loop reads CASSLGGELTSQYF. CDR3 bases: TGTGCCAGCAGTTTAGGCGGGGAGCTTACGTCCCAGTACTTC.

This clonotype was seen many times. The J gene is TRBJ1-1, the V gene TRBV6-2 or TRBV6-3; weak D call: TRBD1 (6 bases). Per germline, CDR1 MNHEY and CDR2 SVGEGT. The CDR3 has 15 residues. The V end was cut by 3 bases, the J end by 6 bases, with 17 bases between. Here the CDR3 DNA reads TGTGCCAGCAGTTATCTCGGGGGGCGCGAGGCTGAAGCTTTCTTT. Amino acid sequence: CASSYLGGREAEAFF.

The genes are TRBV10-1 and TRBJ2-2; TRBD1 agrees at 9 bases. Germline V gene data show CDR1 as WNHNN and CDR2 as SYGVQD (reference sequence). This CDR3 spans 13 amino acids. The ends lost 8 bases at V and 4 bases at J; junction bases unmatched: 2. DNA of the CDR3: TGCGCCAGCGGGACAGGGCGCACCGGGGAGCTGTTTTTT. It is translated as CASGTGRTGELFF.

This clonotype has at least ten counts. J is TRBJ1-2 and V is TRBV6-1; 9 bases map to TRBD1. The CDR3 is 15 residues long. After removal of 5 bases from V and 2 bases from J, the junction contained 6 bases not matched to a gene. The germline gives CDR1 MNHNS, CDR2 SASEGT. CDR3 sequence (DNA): TGTGCCAGCAGTAAACCGGGGACAGGGAACTATGGCTACACCTTC. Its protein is CASSKPGTGNYGYTF.

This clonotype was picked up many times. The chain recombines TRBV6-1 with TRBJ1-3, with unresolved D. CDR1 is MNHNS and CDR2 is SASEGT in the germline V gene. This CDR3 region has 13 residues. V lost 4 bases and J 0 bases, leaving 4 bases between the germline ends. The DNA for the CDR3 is TGTGCCAGCAGTGCCAACTCTGGAAACACCATATATTTT. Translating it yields CASSANSGNTIYF.

The CDR3 protein is CASSLGGGPSGLEETQYF. In DNA, the CDR3 is TGTGCCAGCAGCTTAGGAGGGGGGCCTTCGGGACTCGAAGAGACCCAGTACTTC. This chain uses TRBV11-3 with TRBJ2-5; D is tentatively TRBD1 or TRBD2 (6 bases each). Trimming removed 1 base from V and 3 bases from J, with 21 bases in between. Germline V gives CDR1 SGHNT, CDR2 YENEEA. There are 18 residues in the CDR3.

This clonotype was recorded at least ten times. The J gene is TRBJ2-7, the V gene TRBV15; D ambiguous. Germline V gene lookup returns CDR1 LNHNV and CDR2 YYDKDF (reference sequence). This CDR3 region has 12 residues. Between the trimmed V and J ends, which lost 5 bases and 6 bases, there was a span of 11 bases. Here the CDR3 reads CATSSGRGEQYF. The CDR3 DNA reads TGTGCCACCAGCTCCGGCCGAGGCGAGCAGTACTTC.

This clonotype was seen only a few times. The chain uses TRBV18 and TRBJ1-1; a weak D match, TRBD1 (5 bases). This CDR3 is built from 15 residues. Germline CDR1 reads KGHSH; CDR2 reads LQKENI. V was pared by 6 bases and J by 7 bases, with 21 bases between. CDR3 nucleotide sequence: TGTGCCAGCTCCCAGACCTATGGGGGGACGGGTGAAGCTTTCTTT. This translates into CASSQTYGGTGEAFF. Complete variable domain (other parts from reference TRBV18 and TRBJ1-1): NAGVMQNPRHLVRRRGQEARLRCSPMKGHSHVYWYRQLPEEGLKFMVYLQKENIIDESGMPKERFSAEFPKEGPSILRIQQVVRGDSAAYFCASSQTYGGTGEAFFGQGTRLTVV.